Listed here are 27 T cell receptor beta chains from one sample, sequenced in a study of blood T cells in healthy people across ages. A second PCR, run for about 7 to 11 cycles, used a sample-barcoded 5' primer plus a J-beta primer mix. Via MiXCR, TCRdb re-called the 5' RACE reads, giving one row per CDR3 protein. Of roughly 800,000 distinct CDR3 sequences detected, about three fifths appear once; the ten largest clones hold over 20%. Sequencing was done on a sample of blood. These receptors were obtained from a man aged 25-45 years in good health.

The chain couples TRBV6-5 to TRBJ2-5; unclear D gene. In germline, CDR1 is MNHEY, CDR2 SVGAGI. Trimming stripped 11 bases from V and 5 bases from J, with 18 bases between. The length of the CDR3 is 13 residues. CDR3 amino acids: CACERFGYETQYF. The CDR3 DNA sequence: TGTGCCTGCGAACGTTTTGGGTATGAGACCCAGTACTTC.

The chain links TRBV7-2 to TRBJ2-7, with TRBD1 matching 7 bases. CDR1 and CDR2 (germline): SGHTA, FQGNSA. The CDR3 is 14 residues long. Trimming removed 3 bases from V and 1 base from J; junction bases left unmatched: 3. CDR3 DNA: TGTGCCAGCAGCTTGACAGGGCAGTCCTACGAGCAGTACTTC. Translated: CASSLTGQSYEQYF.

The CDR3 sequence: CACQRQIQETQYF. Written as DNA, the CDR3 is TGTGCCTGCCAGAGACAGATCCAGGAGACCCAGTACTTC. This chain joins TRBV28 and TRBJ2-5; perhaps TRBD1 as D (5 bases). The CDR3 length is 13 residues. Trimming pared 11 bases from V and 5 bases from J, leaving 18 bases between. CDR1 is MDHEN, CDR2 SYDVKM, per germline.

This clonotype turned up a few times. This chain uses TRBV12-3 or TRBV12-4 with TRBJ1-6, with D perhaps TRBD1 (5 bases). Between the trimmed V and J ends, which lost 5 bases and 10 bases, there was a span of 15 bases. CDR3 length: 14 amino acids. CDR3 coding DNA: TGTGCCAGCAGTCTTGAGCCGAGGGGATCACCCCTCCACTTT. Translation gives CASSLEPRGSPLHF.

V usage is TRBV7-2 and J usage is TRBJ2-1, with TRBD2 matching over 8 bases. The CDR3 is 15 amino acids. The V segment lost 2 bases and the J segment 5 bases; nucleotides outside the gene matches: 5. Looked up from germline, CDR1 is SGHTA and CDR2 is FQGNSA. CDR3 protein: CASSLSAGANNEQFF. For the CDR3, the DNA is TGTGCCAGCAGCTTATCAGCGGGGGCCAACAATGAGCAGTTCTTC.

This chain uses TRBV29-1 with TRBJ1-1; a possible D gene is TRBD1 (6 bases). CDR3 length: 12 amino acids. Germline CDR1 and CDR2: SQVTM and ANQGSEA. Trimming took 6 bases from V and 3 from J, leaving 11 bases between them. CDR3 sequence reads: CSVQGADTEAFF. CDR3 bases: TGCAGCGTACAGGGAGCGGACACTGAAGCTTTCTTT.

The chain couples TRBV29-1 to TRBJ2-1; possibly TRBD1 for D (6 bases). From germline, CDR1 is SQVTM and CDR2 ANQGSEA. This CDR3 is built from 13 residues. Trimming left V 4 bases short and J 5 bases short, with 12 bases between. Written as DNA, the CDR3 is TGCAGCGTTGTCCTCGACAGGCACAATGAGCAGTTCTTC. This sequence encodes CSVVLDRHNEQFF.

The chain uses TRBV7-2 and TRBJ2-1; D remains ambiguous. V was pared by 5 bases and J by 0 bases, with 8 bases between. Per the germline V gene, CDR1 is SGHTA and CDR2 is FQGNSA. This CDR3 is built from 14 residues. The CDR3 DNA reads TGTGCCAGCAGCCCCGGTCTCTCCTACAATGAGCAGTTCTTC. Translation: CASSPGLSYNEQFF.

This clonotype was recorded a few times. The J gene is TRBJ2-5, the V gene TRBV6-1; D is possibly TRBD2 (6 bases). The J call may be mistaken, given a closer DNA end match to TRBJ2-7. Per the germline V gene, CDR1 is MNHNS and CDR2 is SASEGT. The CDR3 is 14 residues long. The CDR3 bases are TGTGCCAGCAGGGAACCGGGACTTGCCTACGAGCAGTACTTC. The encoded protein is CASREPGLAYEQYF.

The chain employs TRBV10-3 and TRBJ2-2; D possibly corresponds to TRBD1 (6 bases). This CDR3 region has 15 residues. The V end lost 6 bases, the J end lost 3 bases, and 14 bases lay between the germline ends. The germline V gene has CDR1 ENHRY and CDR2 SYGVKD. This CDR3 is CAIRDRGVDTGELFF. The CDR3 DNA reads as TGTGCCATCAGGGACAGAGGAGTGGACACCGGGGAGCTGTTTTTT.

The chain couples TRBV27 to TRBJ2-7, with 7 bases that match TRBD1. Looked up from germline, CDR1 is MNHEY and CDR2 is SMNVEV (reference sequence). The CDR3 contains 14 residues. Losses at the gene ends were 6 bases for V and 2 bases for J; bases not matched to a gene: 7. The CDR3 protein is CASRGQSITYEQYV. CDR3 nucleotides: TGTGCCAGCAGGGGACAGTCCATTACCTACGAGCAGTACGTC.

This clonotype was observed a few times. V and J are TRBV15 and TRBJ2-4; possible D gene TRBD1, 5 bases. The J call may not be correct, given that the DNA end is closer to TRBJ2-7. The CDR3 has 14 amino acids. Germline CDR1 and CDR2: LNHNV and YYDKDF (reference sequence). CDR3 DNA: TGTGCCACCAGCAGCAGACAGCCTTCCCACGAGCAGTACTTC. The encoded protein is CATSSRQPSHEQYF.

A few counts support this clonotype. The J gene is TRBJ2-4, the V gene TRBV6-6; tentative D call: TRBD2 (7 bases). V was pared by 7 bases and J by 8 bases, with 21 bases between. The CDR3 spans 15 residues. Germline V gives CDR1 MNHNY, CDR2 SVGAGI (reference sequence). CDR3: CASTPLRGGGHIQYF. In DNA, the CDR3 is TGTGCCAGCACCCCCCTCAGGGGAGGGGGGCACATTCAGTACTTC.

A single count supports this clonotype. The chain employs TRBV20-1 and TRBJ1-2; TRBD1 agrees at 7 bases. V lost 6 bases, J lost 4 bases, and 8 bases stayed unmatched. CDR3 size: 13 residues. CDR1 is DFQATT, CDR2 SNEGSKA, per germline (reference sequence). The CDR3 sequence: CSARTGYFYGYTF. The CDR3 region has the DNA TGCAGTGCACGGACAGGATACTTCTATGGCTACACCTTC.

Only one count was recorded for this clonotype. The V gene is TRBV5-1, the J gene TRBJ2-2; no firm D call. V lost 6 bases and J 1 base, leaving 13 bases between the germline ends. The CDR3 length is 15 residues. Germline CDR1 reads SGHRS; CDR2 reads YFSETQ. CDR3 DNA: TGCGCCAGCACCTCGAGAGGCCAGAACACCGGGGAGCTGTTTTTT. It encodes CASTSRGQNTGELFF.

CDR3 in amino acids: CASSPPGPRYEQYF. The CDR3 DNA sequence: TGTGCCAGCAGTCCCCCGGGACCTCGTTACGAGCAGTACTTC. The chain is built from TRBV6-5 and TRBJ2-5; D could derive from TRBD1 or TRBD2 (5 bases each). Gene TRBJ2-7 matches the end of the DNA better, so the J call may be wrong. CDR1 and CDR2 from the germline V gene are MNHEY and SVGAGI. The CDR3 has 14 residues.

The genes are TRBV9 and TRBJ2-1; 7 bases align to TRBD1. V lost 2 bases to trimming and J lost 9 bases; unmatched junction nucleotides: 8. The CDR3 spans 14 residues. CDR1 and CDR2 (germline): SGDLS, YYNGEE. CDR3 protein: CASSVGQLRSEQFF. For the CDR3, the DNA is TGTGCCAGCAGCGTGGGACAGCTAAGGAGTGAGCAGTTCTTC.

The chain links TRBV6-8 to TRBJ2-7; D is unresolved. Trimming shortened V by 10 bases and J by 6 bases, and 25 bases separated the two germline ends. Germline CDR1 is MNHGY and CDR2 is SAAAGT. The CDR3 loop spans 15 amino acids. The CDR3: CAIARSIPFPCEQYF. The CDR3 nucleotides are TGTGCCATCGCTCGTTCGATCCCGTTCCCATGCGAGCAGTACTTC.

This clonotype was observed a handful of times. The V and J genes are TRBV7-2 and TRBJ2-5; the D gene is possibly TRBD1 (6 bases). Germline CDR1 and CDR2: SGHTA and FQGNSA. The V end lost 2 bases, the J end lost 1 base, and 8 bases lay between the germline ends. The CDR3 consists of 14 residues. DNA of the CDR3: TGTGCCAGCAGCTTACAGGGGCCCCAAGAGACCCAGTACTTC. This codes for CASSLQGPQETQYF.

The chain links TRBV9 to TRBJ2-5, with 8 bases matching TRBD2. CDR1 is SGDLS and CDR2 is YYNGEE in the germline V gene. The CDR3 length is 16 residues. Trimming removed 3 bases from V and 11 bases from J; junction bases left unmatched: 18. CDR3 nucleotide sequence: TGTGCCAGCAGCGACGGGGGGGGCCAATCCTACAATGAGCAGTACTTC. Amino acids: CASSDGGGQSYNEQYF.

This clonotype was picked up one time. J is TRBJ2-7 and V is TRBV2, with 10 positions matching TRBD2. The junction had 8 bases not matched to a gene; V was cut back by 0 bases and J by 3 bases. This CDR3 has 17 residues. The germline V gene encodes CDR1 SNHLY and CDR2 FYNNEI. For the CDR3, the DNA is TGTGCCAGCAGTGAAGCCAGGCTAGCGGGGGTTTTCTACGAGCAGTACTTC. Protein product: CASSEARLAGVFYEQYF.

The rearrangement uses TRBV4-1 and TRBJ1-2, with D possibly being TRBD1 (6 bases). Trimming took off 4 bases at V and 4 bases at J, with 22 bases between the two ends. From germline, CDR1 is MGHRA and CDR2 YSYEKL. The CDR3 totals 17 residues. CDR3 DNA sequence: TGCGCCAGCAGCCCCAGCTCCGGGACAACCACCTCCTATGGCTACACCTTC. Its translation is CASSPSSGTTTSYGYTF.

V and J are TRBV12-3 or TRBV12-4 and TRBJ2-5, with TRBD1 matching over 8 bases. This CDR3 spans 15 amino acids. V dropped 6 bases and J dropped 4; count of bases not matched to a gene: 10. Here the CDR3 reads CASSNLQGDAETQYF. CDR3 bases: TGTGCCAGCAGCAACCTACAGGGGGACGCAGAGACCCAGTACTTC.

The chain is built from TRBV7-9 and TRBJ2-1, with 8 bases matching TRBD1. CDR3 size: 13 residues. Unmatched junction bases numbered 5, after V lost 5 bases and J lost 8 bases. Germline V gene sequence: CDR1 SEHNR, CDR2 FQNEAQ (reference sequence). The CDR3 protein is CASSIFRGHEQFF. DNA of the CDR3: TGTGCCAGCAGCATATTCAGGGGGCATGAGCAGTTCTTC. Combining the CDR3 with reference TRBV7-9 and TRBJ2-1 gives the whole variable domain DTGVSQNPRHKITKRGQNVTFRCDPISEHNRLYWYRQTLGQGPEFLTYFQNEAQLEKSRLLSDRFSAERPKGSFSTLEIQRTEQGDSAMYLCASSIFRGHEQFFGPGTRLTVL.

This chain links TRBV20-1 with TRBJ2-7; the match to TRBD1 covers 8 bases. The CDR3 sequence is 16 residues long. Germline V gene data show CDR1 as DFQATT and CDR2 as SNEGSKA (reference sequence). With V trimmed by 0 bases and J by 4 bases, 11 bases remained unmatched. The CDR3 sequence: CSARDPKTGVGYEQYF. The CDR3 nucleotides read TGCAGTGCTAGAGATCCTAAGACAGGGGTGGGTTACGAGCAGTACTTC.

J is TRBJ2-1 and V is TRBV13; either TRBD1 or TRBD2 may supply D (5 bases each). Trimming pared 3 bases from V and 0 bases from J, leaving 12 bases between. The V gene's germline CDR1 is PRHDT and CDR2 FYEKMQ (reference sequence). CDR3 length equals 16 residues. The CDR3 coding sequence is TGTGCCAGCAGCTTCCGGGGCCCGAGCTCCTACAATGAGCAGTTCTTC. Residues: CASSFRGPSSYNEQFF.

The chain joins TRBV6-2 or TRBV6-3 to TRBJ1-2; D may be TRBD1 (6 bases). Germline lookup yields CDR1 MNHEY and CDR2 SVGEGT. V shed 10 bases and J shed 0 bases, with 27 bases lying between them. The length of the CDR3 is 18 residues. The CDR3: CATASDRTFGGTNYGYTF. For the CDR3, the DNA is TGTGCCACCGCCTCGGATCGGACTTTCGGGGGCACTAACTATGGCTACACCTTC.